The 11 T cell receptor beta chains listed next were all sequenced from one sample in a study of CD8+CD57+ T cells in acquired aplastic anemia. The use of genomic DNA as template underpinned the TCR beta VDJ and CDR3 profiling. TCRdb re-called the reads with MiXCR, one entry per CDR3 protein. The sample gives around 200,000 distinct CDR3 sequences, over 60% of which show up once; roughly 29% is in the top ten. Source material: sorted CD4+, CD8+, or CD8+CD57+ T cells (not recorded which) from PBMCs. Receptors originate from a human donor in good health.

This clonotype was picked up one time. In DNA, the CDR3 is TGTGCCACCAGCAGAGATCATGAGGTTGTGGGGGATGGCTACACCTTC. This gives the protein CATSRDHEVVGDGYTF. The J gene is TRBJ1-2, the V gene TRBV15; D perhaps matches TRBD1 (5 bases). Germline V lookup: CDR1 LNHNV, CDR2 YYDKDF (reference sequence). The CDR3 extends over 16 amino acids. V dropped 0 bases and J dropped 6 bases, with 17 bases sitting between them.

This clonotype turned up a few times. The chain couples TRBV19 to TRBJ1-1; 8 nucleotides line up with TRBD1. The CDR3 sequence is 16 residues long. Unmatched junction bases numbered 10, after V lost 3 bases and J lost 4 bases. Looked up from germline, CDR1 is LNHDA and CDR2 is SQIVND (reference sequence). CDR3 loop: CASSIGTGGWSTEAFF. In DNA, the CDR3 is TGTGCCAGTAGTATTGGGACAGGCGGATGGAGCACTGAAGCTTTCTTT. Full variable domain (remainder filled in from reference TRBV19 and TRBJ1-1): DGGITQSPKYLFRKEGQNVTLSCEQNLNHDAMYWYRQDPGQGLRLIYYSQIVNDFQKGDIAEGYSVSREKKESFPLTVTSAQKNPTAFYLCASSIGTGGWSTEAFFGQGTRLTVV.

The chain employs TRBV7-9 and TRBJ2-7; D remains ambiguous. CDR3 length equals 11 residues. With 5 bases removed from V and 10 bases from J, the gap between germline ends came to 12 bases. CDR1 and CDR2 (germline): SEHNR, FQNEAQ (reference sequence). In DNA form, the CDR3 reads TGTGCCAGCAGCCTAATAACGTTTCAGTACTTC. It yields the protein CASSLITFQYF.

This clonotype was seen only a few times. The V call is TRBV7-9, the J call TRBJ2-7; D gene ambiguous. Trimming pared 1 base from V and 4 bases from J, leaving 8 bases between. Germline-derived CDR1 and CDR2 are SEHNR and FQNEAQ (reference sequence). The CDR3 has 13 amino acids. In DNA, the CDR3 is TGTGCCAGCAGCTTAGGGACGCCATACGAGCAGTACTTC. It yields the protein CASSLGTPYEQYF.

The rearrangement joins TRBV19 to TRBJ2-1; no reliable D call. The V end was cut by 3 bases, the J end by 0 bases, with 9 bases between. The CDR3 extends over 15 amino acids. Germline V gives CDR1 LNHDA, CDR2 SQIVND (reference sequence). The CDR3 DNA reads TGTGCCAGTAGTATTGGCGCGAGCTCCTACAATGAGCAGTTCTTC. Its protein product is CASSIGASSYNEQFF. The variable domain in full, with the rest retrieved from reference TRBV19 and TRBJ2-1, is DGGITQSPKYLFRKEGQNVTLSCEQNLNHDAMYWYRQDPGQGLRLIYYSQIVNDFQKGDIAEGYSVSREKKESFPLTVTSAQKNPTAFYLCASSIGASSYNEQFFGPGTRLTVL.

This clonotype has just one count. This sequence joins TRBV20-1 and TRBJ1-6, with TRBD1 as a possible D gene (6 bases). V lost 6 bases, J lost 8 bases, and 14 bases lay in between. The V gene's germline CDR1 is DFQATT and CDR2 SNEGSKA (reference sequence). This CDR3 comprises 13 residues. CDR3 bases: TGCAGTGCGCAGGGGCCGGTGGATTCACCCCTCCACTTT. Its protein is CSAQGPVDSPLHF.

The chain has TRBV20-1 and TRBJ2-5; perhaps TRBD1 as D (5 bases). The assigned J gene may be wrong: the sequence end matches TRBJ2-1 better. Germline lookup yields CDR1 DFQATT and CDR2 SNEGSKA (reference sequence). The CDR3 loop spans 12 amino acids. CDR3 sequence reads: CSARAQGNEQFF. In DNA form, the CDR3 reads TGCAGTGCTAGAGCGCAGGGCAATGAGCAGTTCTTC.

J is TRBJ1-6 and V is TRBV19; 7 bases fit TRBD1. Germline V CDR1 and CDR2: LNHDA, SQIVND (reference sequence). The CDR3 spans 13 residues. V lost 9 bases to trimming and J lost 9 bases; unmatched junction nucleotides: 8. CDR3 DNA sequence: TGTGCCAGCACCGGGACAGAGAGTTCACCCCTCCACTTT. This gives the protein CASTGTESSPLHF.

This clonotype appeared many times. V gene TRBV6-1 combines with J gene TRBJ1-4; TRBD1 matches at 8 bases. The germline gives CDR1 MNHNS, CDR2 SASEGT. This CDR3 is built from 14 residues. V lost 6 bases to trimming and J lost 8 bases; unmatched junction nucleotides: 8. The CDR3 region is CASSSGQGVEKLFF. CDR3 nucleotides: TGTGCCAGCAGCTCTGGACAGGGCGTCGAAAAACTGTTTTTT.

The rearrangement links TRBV7-3 to TRBJ2-7; D may match TRBD1 or TRBD2 (5 bases each). The CDR3 is 13 amino acids. Trimming cost V 2 bases and J 6 bases, with 11 bases left between them. CDR1 and CDR2 from the germline V gene are SGHTA and FQGTGA. The CDR3 DNA reads TGTGCCAGCAGCTTAGTCGTGGGACGCGAGCAGTACTTC. Translated, it gives CASSLVVGREQYF.

The chain couples TRBV7-9 to TRBJ2-7, with a possible D match to TRBD2 (6 bases). From germline, CDR1 is SEHNR and CDR2 FQNEAQ (reference sequence). This CDR3 has 15 residues. Trimming cost V 2 bases and J 0 bases, with 11 bases left between them. The CDR3 here is CASSLTGTDSYEQYF. The CDR3 region has the DNA TGTGCCAGCAGCTTAACCGGGACTGACTCCTACGAGCAGTACTTC.